One and the same sample provided the 11 T cell receptor beta chains below, sequenced in a study of T cells after posttransplantation cyclophosphamide. Measured with immunoSEQ multiplex PCR; TCRdb has only the in-frame clones, and not every one. The sample contains approximately 45,000 clones, 90% of which appear only once. Busulfan-fludarabine conditioning, marrow transplant, and cyclophosphamide on days +3 and +4 were administered. The sample consisted of PBMCs, taken about 62 days after allogeneic stem cell transplant with posttransplant cyclophosphamide. All receptors derive from a male patient aged 60-69 years who received an allogeneic stem cell transplant from a related donor and was CMV-positive. A subset of T cells may come from the graft donor.

The chain has TRBV2 and TRBJ1-1; D is uncertain. Trimming left V 3 bases short and J 4 bases short, with 12 bases between. The CDR3 contains 14 residues. Germline CDR1 reads SNHLY; CDR2 reads FYNNEI. The CDR3 DNA reads TGTGCCAGCAGTGAGACGGGGATGGGCACTGAAGCTTTCTTT. Its translation: CASSETGMGTEAFF.

V is TRBV2 and J is TRBJ1-5, with 9 positions matching TRBD1. Germline CDR1 reads SNHLY; CDR2 reads FYNNEI. This CDR3 has 17 residues. V lost 1 base and J lost 3; bases outside the gene matches: 7. CDR3 nucleotides: TGTGCCAGCAGTGAAGTGGAAGACAGGGGGGTCAATCAGCCCCAGCATTTT. This gives the protein CASSEVEDRGVNQPQHF.

V gene TRBV29-1 combines with J gene TRBJ1-2; 10 bases fit TRBD1. This CDR3 comprises 12 residues. Germline CDR1 is SQVTM and CDR2 is ANQGSEA. V lost 7 bases and J lost 8; bases outside the gene matches: 7. Here the CDR3 DNA reads TGCAGCGCCTCGGGACAGGGGTACGGCTACACCTTC. Residues: CSASGQGYGYTF.

The V call is TRBV19, the J call TRBJ1-5, with D hard to call. V was shortened by 3 bases and J by 0 bases, with 9 bases between the two germline ends. Germline lookup yields CDR1 LNHDA and CDR2 SQIVND (reference sequence). There are 15 residues in the CDR3. This CDR3 reads CASSINGYSNQPQHF. DNA of the CDR3: TGTGCCAGTAGTATTAACGGGTATAGCAATCAGCCCCAGCATTTT. The variable domain in full, completed from reference TRBV19 and TRBJ1-5, reads DGGITQSPKYLFRKEGQNVTLSCEQNLNHDAMYWYRQDPGQGLRLIYYSQIVNDFQKGDIAEGYSVSREKKESFPLTVTSAQKNPTAFYLCASSINGYSNQPQHFGDGTRLSIL.

The chain carries TRBV28 and TRBJ1-2, with TRBD1 identical over 7 bases. There are 15 residues in the CDR3. V was clipped by 5 bases and J by 2 bases; unmatched bases: 8. Germline V gives CDR1 MDHEN, CDR2 SYDVKM. The CDR3 spells CASSMPTGPNYGYTF. DNA of the CDR3: TGTGCCAGCAGTATGCCGACAGGGCCAAACTATGGCTACACCTTC.

The genes are TRBV7-9 and TRBJ1-4, with a weak D call TRBD1 (6 bases). The V end lost 5 bases, the J end lost 5 bases, and 9 bases lay between the germline ends. This CDR3 is built from 13 residues. Per germline, CDR1 SEHNR and CDR2 FQNEAQ (reference sequence). CDR3 in DNA: TGTGCCAGCAGCCCCGGACAGAATGAAAAACTGTTTTTT. Translated: CASSPGQNEKLFF.

The CDR3 reads CASASSLGGNDEQFF. CDR3 in DNA: TGCGCCAGCGCCTCGTCCCTCGGGGGTAATGATGAGCAGTTCTTC. The chain combines TRBV5-1 with TRBJ2-1; tentative D call: TRBD2 (6 bases). V dropped 7 bases and J dropped 8 bases, with 22 bases sitting between them. The V gene's germline CDR1 is SGHRS and CDR2 YFSETQ. This CDR3 has 15 amino acids.

In nucleotides, the CDR3 is TGCGCCAGCAGCACCCGGGACTACAATGAGCAGTTCTTC. Translated, it gives CASSTRDYNEQFF. The J gene is TRBJ2-1, the V gene TRBV4-1; tentative D call: TRBD2 (5 bases). Germline loops: CDR1 MGHRA, CDR2 YSYEKL. Trimming removed 5 bases at V and 3 bases at J, with 8 bases between. The CDR3 covers 13 residues.

The rearrangement uses TRBV6-4 and TRBJ2-7, with a tentative D call TRBD1 (5 bases). V dropped 9 bases and J dropped 3 bases, with 24 bases sitting between them. Germline values: CDR1 MRHNA, CDR2 SNTAGT. The CDR3 contains 16 residues. In DNA, the CDR3 is TGTGCCAGAGGGGATAGAGAGCGAGAACCTCACTACGAGCAGTACTTC. Translation gives CARGDREREPHYEQYF.

The chain combines TRBV7-2 with TRBJ2-1, with D possibly being TRBD2 (6 bases). Trimming shortened V by 3 bases and J by 0 bases, and 15 bases separated the two germline ends. The CDR3 has 17 amino acids. Germline loops: CDR1 SGHTA, CDR2 FQGNSA. In DNA, the CDR3 is TGTGCCAGCAGCTTCAACCGGGGGACCCTCTCCTACAATGAGCAGTTCTTC. Translating it yields CASSFNRGTLSYNEQFF.

The chain has TRBV2 and TRBJ2-2; D uncertain. Germline-derived CDR1 and CDR2 are SNHLY and FYNNEI. The CDR3 spans 14 residues. V lost 6 bases to trimming and J lost 0 bases, with 8 bases between them. The CDR3 sequence is CASRADSNTGELFF. CDR3 bases: TGTGCCAGCAGGGCAGACTCGAACACCGGGGAGCTGTTTTTT.